These 10 T cell receptor beta chains originate from one sample sequenced in a study of CD8 T cells in ankylosing spondylitis. One entry per CDR3 protein results from TCRdb running MiXCR on the 5' RACE reads. In the table there are some 130,000 distinct CDR3 sequences, just under 7.5% of which are singletons. The sequenced sample consisted of blood, either unsorted or a sorted T cell fraction (not recorded which). The receptors originated from a female donor with ankylosing spondylitis or in good health (not recorded which).

As for this clonotype: This could be a read error, since a much larger clone is one nucleotide away. The V and J genes are TRBV7-9 and TRBJ2-7; possibly TRBD1 or TRBD2 for D (5 bases each). This CDR3 region has 13 residues. Germline-derived CDR1 and CDR2 are SEHNR and FQNEAQ (reference sequence). CDR3 nucleotides: TGTGCCAGCAGCTCTGGGACGTACTACGCGCAGTACTTC. The encoded protein is CASSSGTYYAQYF.

This clonotype was picked up many times. The chain joins TRBV7-6 to TRBJ1-1, with 7 bases lining up with TRBD1. This CDR3 spans 13 amino acids. Germline loops: CDR1 SGHVS, CDR2 FNYEAQ. J was trimmed by 3 bases and V by 5 bases; bases with no gene match: 3. In nucleotides, the CDR3 is TGTGCCAGCAGCCCCAGGGGGGACACTGAAGCTTTCTTT. It encodes CASSPRGDTEAFF.

The sample holds many counts of this clonotype. The chain couples TRBV5-1 to TRBJ2-1, with D possibly TRBD2 on 5 matching bases. The V gene's germline CDR1 is SGHRS and CDR2 YFSETQ. The CDR3 runs 14 residues. The ends were cut back, 1 base at V and 9 bases at J, with 14 bases in the middle. The CDR3: CASSLSIRGGEQFF. The CDR3 bases are TGCGCCAGCAGCTTGTCAATTCGGGGTGGTGAGCAGTTCTTC. Based on the CDR3 plus reference TRBV5-1 and TRBJ2-1, the full variable domain is KAGVTQTPRYLIKTRGQQVTLSCSPISGHRSVSWYQQTPGQGLQFLFEYFSETQRNKGNFPGRFSGRQFSNSRSEMNVSTLELGDSALYLCASSLSIRGGEQFFGPGTRLTVL.

This clonotype was seen repeatedly, ten times or more. The chain combines TRBV18 with TRBJ1-1; 7 nucleotides match TRBD1. Germline V CDR1 and CDR2: KGHSH, LQKENI. This CDR3 has 15 amino acids. With 5 bases clipped from V and 1 base from J, the junction kept 7 bases outside the gene matches. CDR3 sequence reads: CASSSGQAANTEAFF. The CDR3 DNA reads TGTGCCAGCTCATCTGGACAGGCCGCGAACACTGAAGCTTTCTTT. The full variable domain, its missing parts supplied by reference TRBV18 and TRBJ1-1, is NAGVMQNPRHLVRRRGQEARLRCSPMKGHSHVYWYRQLPEEGLKFMVYLQKENIIDESGMPKERFSAEFPKEGPSILRIQQVVRGDSAAYFCASSSGQAANTEAFFGQGTRLTVV.

This clonotype was counted at least ten times. This chain connects TRBV7-9 to TRBJ1-2, with D uncertain. The germline gives CDR1 SEHNR, CDR2 FQNEAQ (reference sequence). This CDR3 contains 14 residues. Trimming left V 1 base short and J 0 bases short, with 6 bases between. The CDR3 nucleotides are TGTGCCAGCAGCTTAGAGACCCCTAACTATGGCTACACCTTC. Protein: CASSLETPNYGYTF.

This clonotype showed up many times. The rearrangement uses TRBV12-3 or TRBV12-4 and TRBJ1-1; the D is unclear. This CDR3 spans 14 amino acids. Trimming shortened V by 3 bases and J by 1 base, and 9 bases separated the two germline ends. The CDR3 nucleotides read TGTGCCAGCAGTTTCAGTGGGGAGAACACTGAAGCTTTCTTT. Translated, it gives CASSFSGENTEAFF.

This clonotype has ten or more counts. The chain is built from TRBV2 and TRBJ2-3; TRBD2 matches 7 bases. V shed 5 bases, J shed 7 bases, and the junction held 12 bases outside the gene matches. CDR1 and CDR2 (germline): SNHLY, FYNNEI. CDR3 length: 15 residues. The CDR3 is CASSPLVGGRNTQYF. The DNA for the CDR3 is TGTGCCAGCAGTCCCCTTGTGGGGGGGAGGAATACGCAGTATTTT.

The sample holds many counts of this clonotype. The rearrangement joins TRBV28 to TRBJ1-2; D is unresolved. The germline V gene has CDR1 MDHEN and CDR2 SYDVKM. V lost 5 bases and J lost 9, with 16 bases in between. The CDR3 loop spans 13 amino acids. The DNA of the CDR3 is TGTGCCAGCAGTAATATCCGCCTGTCGAGCTACACCTTC. This sequence encodes CASSNIRLSSYTF.

In this sample, this clonotype turned up many times. The rearrangement uses TRBV15 and TRBJ1-1; D is unclear. There are 15 residues in the CDR3. Trimming cost V 0 bases and J 1 base, with 9 bases left between them. Germline V gene sequence: CDR1 LNHNV, CDR2 YYDKDF (reference sequence). CDR3 nucleotide sequence: TGTGCCACCAGCAGAGATTACGGCCAGAACACTGAAGCTTTCTTT. Translating it yields CATSRDYGQNTEAFF.

This clonotype was found many times. The chain carries TRBV20-1 and TRBJ2-7, with TRBD1 matching 7 bases. The germline CDR1 and CDR2 sequences are DFQATT and SNEGSKA (reference sequence). V lost 2 bases to trimming and J lost 3 bases; unmatched junction nucleotides: 7. The CDR3 length is 14 residues. The CDR3 is CSARYGTANYEQYF. CDR3 bases: TGCAGTGCTAGATACGGGACAGCGAACTACGAGCAGTACTTC.